Each of the 12 T cell receptor beta chains below was sequenced from the same sample in a study of T cells in Graves' hyperthyroidism and ophthalmopathy. Researchers took RNA transcripts and amplified the TCR beta CDR3 regions from them. The TCR CDR3 was amplified in a first-round RT-PCR using the HTBI primer set. Via MiXCR, TCRdb re-called the multiplex PCR reads, giving one row per CDR3 protein. There are about 760,000 distinct CDR3 sequences in the sample; roughly 32% occur only once, and approximately 31% lies in the top ten. The specimen sequenced was blood. Receptor source: a woman in her forties with Graves' hyperthyroidism.

The chain has TRBV12-3 or TRBV12-4 and TRBJ2-5, with 8 bases fitting TRBD1. The length of the CDR3 is 17 residues. With 5 bases clipped from V and 11 bases from J, the junction kept 22 bases outside the gene matches. The CDR3 region has the DNA TGTGCCAGCAGTCAAAACGACAGGGGTCCTAGCACAGATACGCAGTACTTC. Translating it yields CASSQNDRGPSTDTQYF.

The V gene is TRBV25-1, the J gene TRBJ2-1, with D perhaps being TRBD1 or TRBD2 (5 bases each). With 7 bases removed from V and 8 bases from J, the gap between germline ends came to 18 bases. The germline CDR1 and CDR2 sequences are MGHDK and SYGVNS. The CDR3 runs 14 residues. CDR3 DNA sequence: TGTGCCAGCACCCGGGACGCTATGGGGCATGAGCAGTTCTTC. It encodes CASTRDAMGHEQFF.

Of note for this clonotype: Sequence at one end of the junction differs from germline and may be a read error. V gene TRBV9 combines with J gene TRBJ2-5, with 10 bases fitting TRBD2. The CDR3 extends over 17 amino acids. Looked up from germline, CDR1 is SGDLS and CDR2 is YYNGEE. CDR3 residues: CAGSVGSAGGWQETQYF. The CDR3 DNA follows: TGTGCCGGCAGCGTAGGTTCAGCGGGGGGGTGGCAAGAGACCCAGTACTTC.

The chain joins TRBV15 to TRBJ1-2; TRBD1 might be the D (5 bases). CDR3 length: 15 amino acids. V lost 3 bases, J lost 4 bases, and 15 bases lay in between. The germline gives CDR1 LNHNV, CDR2 YYDKDF (reference sequence). Here the CDR3 DNA reads TGTGCCACCAGCAGTCCAGGGAGTACGCTCTATGGCTACACCTTC. Its protein is CATSSPGSTLYGYTF.

This clonotype has just a few counts. The chain combines TRBV5-6 with TRBJ2-7; TRBD1 aligns across 7 bases. Germline values: CDR1 SGHDT, CDR2 YYEEEE. CDR3 size: 16 residues. J was trimmed by 0 bases and V by 0 bases; bases with no gene match: 6. In DNA, the CDR3 is TGTGCCAGCAGCTTGGCCGGGCAGGGGGTCTCCTACGAGCAGTACTTC. Protein: CASSLAGQGVSYEQYF.

The sample holds many counts of this clonotype. The genes are TRBV10-3 and TRBJ1-1; tentatively, D is TRBD1 (6 bases). CDR3 size: 14 residues. V was trimmed by 4 bases and J by 1 base, leaving 10 bases between them. Germline lookup yields CDR1 ENHRY and CDR2 SYGVKD. This chain's CDR3 is CAISGRGKNTEAFF. The CDR3 nucleotides are TGTGCCATCAGTGGGAGGGGGAAGAACACTGAAGCTTTCTTT.

This clonotype was observed many times. The chain carries TRBV12-3 or TRBV12-4 and TRBJ1-1; D perhaps matches TRBD1 (5 bases). This CDR3 contains 15 residues. Between the trimmed V and J ends, which lost 5 bases and 1 base, there was a span of 14 bases. In DNA form, the CDR3 reads TGTGCCAGCAGTCCCAGGGCAGGGTCGAACACTGAAGCTTTCTTT. Translation: CASSPRAGSNTEAFF.

This clonotype was counted ten times or more. The V call is TRBV5-1, the J call TRBJ2-7, with 10 nucleotides matching TRBD2. CDR1 and CDR2 from the germline V gene are SGHRS and YFSETQ. CDR3 size: 15 residues. Trimming took 0 bases from V and 5 from J; bases not matched to a gene: 5. The CDR3 DNA reads as TGCGCCAGCAGCTTGGTTCTAGCGGGAGTGGACGAGCAGTACTTC. It codes for CASSLVLAGVDEQYF.

At least ten counts were recorded for this clonotype. The V and J genes are TRBV2 and TRBJ2-5; D may be TRBD2 (7 bases). V was pared by 6 bases and J by 5 bases, with 19 bases between. CDR1 and CDR2 from the germline V gene are SNHLY and FYNNEI. The CDR3 covers 15 residues. CDR3 nucleotide sequence: TGTGCCAGCAGCGGGGAGGGGGTTGGGGGGGAGACCCAGTACTTC. Translation: CASSGEGVGGETQYF.

The chain joins TRBV15 to TRBJ1-5; maybe TRBD1 (5 bases). The CDR3 contains 16 residues. CDR1 and CDR2 from the germline V gene are LNHNV and YYDKDF (reference sequence). The V and J ends lost 3 bases and 3 bases respectively, with 15 bases between them. CDR3 coding DNA: TGTGCCACCAGCAGTTACTCGGGGCACCACAATCAGCCCCAGCATTTT. It encodes CATSSYSGHHNQPQHF.

This clonotype was seen repeatedly, ten times or more. The genes are TRBV29-1 and TRBJ2-5; 9 positions match TRBD1. From germline, CDR1 is SQVTM and CDR2 ANQGSEA. This CDR3 is built from 13 residues. Losses at the gene ends were 6 bases for V and 5 bases for J; bases not matched to a gene: 7. CDR3 residues: CSVNRGPRETQYF. The DNA for the CDR3 is TGCAGCGTGAACAGGGGGCCACGGGAGACCCAGTACTTC.

This chain links TRBV24-1 with TRBJ1-5; 9 positions match TRBD1. The CDR3 sequence is 13 residues long. CDR1 is KGHDR, CDR2 SFDVKD, per germline. DNA of the CDR3: TGTGCTAAGCGACAGGGGGACAATCAGCCCCAGCATTTT. The encoded protein is CAKRQGDNQPQHF.